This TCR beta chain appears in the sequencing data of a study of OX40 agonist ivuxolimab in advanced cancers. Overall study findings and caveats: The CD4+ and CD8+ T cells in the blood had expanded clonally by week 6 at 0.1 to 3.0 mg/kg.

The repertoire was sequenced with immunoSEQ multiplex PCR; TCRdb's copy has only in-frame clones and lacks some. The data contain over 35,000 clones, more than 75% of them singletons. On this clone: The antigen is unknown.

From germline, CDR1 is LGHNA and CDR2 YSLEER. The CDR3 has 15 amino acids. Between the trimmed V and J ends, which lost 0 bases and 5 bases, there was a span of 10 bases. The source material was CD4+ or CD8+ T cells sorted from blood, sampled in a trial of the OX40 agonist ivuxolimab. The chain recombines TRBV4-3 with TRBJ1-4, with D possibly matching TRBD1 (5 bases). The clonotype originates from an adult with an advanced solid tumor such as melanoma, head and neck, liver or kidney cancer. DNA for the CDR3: TGCGCCAGCAGCCAAGAGGAGGGGCCAAATGAAAAACTGTTTTTT. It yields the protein CASSQEEGPNEKLFF.